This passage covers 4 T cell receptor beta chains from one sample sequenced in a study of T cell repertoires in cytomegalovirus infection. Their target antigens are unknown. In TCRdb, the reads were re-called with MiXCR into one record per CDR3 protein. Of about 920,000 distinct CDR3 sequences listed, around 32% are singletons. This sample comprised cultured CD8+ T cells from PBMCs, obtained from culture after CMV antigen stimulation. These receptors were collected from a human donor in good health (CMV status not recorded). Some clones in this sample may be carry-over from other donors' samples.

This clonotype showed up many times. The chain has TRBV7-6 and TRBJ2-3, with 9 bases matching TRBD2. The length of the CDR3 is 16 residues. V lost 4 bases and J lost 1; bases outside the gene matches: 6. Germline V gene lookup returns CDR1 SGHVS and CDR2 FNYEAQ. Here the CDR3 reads CASSSLRGGGTDTQYF. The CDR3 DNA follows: TGTGCCAGCAGCTCCCTGCGGGGGGGAGGCACAGATACGCAGTATTTT.

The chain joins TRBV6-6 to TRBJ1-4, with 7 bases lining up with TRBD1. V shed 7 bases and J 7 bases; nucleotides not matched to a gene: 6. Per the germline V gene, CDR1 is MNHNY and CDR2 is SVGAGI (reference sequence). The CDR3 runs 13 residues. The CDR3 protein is CASIERQGEKLFF. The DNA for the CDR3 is TGTGCCAGCATAGAACGACAGGGTGAAAAACTGTTTTTT.

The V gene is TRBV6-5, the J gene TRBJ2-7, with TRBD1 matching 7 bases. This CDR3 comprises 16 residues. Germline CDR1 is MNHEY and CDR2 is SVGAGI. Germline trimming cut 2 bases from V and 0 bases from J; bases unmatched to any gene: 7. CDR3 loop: CASSYPRAGGSYEQYF. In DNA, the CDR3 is TGTGCCAGCAGTTACCCCAGGGCAGGGGGCTCCTACGAGCAGTACTTC.

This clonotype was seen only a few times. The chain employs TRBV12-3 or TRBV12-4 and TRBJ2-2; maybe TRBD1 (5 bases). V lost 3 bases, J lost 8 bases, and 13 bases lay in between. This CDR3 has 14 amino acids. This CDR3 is CASSFPPQAGELFF. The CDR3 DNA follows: TGTGCCAGCAGTTTTCCACCACAGGCAGGGGAGCTGTTTTTT.